This TCR beta chain was sequenced for a study of blood T cell repertoires in COVID-19 (dated by TCRdb to about 2020). As for the study more broadly: Collaborator samples came from the United States, Italy and Spain and covered acute and convalescent phases of COVID-19. The material from the prospective study consisted of cDNA or gDNA derived from T cells, B-cell-depleted T cells, or PBMCs. The dataset comprised deeply sampled blood TCRbeta repertoires from subjects exposed to, actively infected with, or recovered from COVID-19. A freely available public database, intended as a resource for researchers studying the immune response to SARS-CoV-2, is where the repertoires were released. Samples came from the ongoing ImmuneRACE study (first 160 participants) plus 1,254 subjects from 6 global collaborators. Sample metadata almost always included a de-identified subject ID, COVID-19 status, age in years and sex. HLA class I and class II types, where available, came from metadata supplied by the sample provider rather than from assay-based typing.

The CDR3 measures 14 amino acids from cysteine to phenylalanine. Only CDR3 DNA is held: 42 bases, read in frame from base 1. From a lookup of the germline V gene, CDR1 and CDR2 are SGHDT and YYEEEE. At the junction V is shortened by 0 bases and J by 3 bases, with 10 bases in between. Each collaborating institution followed its own protocols to collect whole blood in K2EDTA tubes. For TCRbeta analysis, collaborator samples were shipped as frozen whole blood, as isolated PBMCs, or as DNA extracted from either sample type. There are a few counts of this clone. Its antigen is still unknown. Per-nucleotide qualities are absent, and no much larger clonotype sits a single base away. Beyond this particular receptor, the publication reports: The quantity of clinical and demographic metadata differed by source and by participant and was supplied without curation.

The immunoSEQ Assay, a bias-controlled multiplex PCR, was used to amplify TCRbeta CDR3 regions from genomic DNA. Processing in the source paper ran as follows. The number of nucleated cells in each sample was estimated by amplification of reference gene primers within the assay. To quantify the absolute abundance of each unique TCRbeta CDR3 rearrangement, sequence reads were collapsed and filtered. For each sample, productive Simpson clonality was calculated as the square root of Simpson's diversity index over productive rearrangements. What TCRdb holds here is the immuneACCESS table cut down to in-frame rearrangements. Part of the clones is not present; checked against another copy, under half of the missing clones reflect an unresolved V gene, and the others are unexplained. That table gives V, J and clone size, and the DNA gave D and trimming. The sample yields hundreds of thousands of clones; approximately 86% were counted once. The ten largest clones capture over 1% of the sample.

The source is a man aged 70-80 years with acute or convalescent COVID-19. Sequencing was done on a sample of peripheral blood. Recombination joined TRBV5-6 with TRBJ2-7, with no confident D gene call. For the CDR3, the sequence is CASSLARQYYEQYF. The nucleotides read TGTGCCAGCAGCTTGGCGCGGCAGTACTACGAGCAGTACTTC.